Below are 9 T cell receptor beta chains sequenced from a single sample in a study of blood T cells in healthy people across ages. PCR was performed a second time for about 6 to 12 cycles using a sample-barcoded 5' primer and a J-beta primer mix. TCRdb independently ran MiXCR on the 5' RACE reads; one entry per CDR3 protein. The repertoire holds 800,000 to 950,000 distinct CDR3 sequences, about 29% seen once, with 10% in the top ten. These data were likewise used in another study, on T cells of mothers and their children.

The sequencing input was blood. The receptors stem from a woman between 35 and 50 years old in good health.

This clonotype was seen a handful of times. The V and J genes are TRBV5-1 and TRBJ2-3; weak D call: TRBD2 (5 bases). Trimming removed 0 bases at V and 12 bases at J, with 14 bases between. The CDR3 runs to 13 residues. The germline V gene has CDR1 SGHRS and CDR2 YFSETQ. CDR3 DNA sequence: TGCGCCAGCAGCTTGGACTCGAGCGGTCTACAGTATTTT. It yields the protein CASSLDSSGLQYF.

V and J are TRBV6-5 and TRBJ1-2, with D uncertain. CDR1 is MNHEY and CDR2 is SVGAGI in the germline V gene. Trimming removed 2 bases from V and 11 bases from J, with 9 bases in between. The CDR3 contains 11 residues. This chain's CDR3 is CASSYGNLYTF. Here the CDR3 DNA reads TGTGCCAGCAGTTACGGCAACTTGTACACCTTC.

This clonotype was observed a handful of times. One junction end disagrees with the germline gene, perhaps due to a read error. The gene calls are TRBV28 and TRBJ1-1; 7 bases agree with TRBD1. Germline lookup yields CDR1 MDHEN and CDR2 SYDVKM. The CDR3 runs 15 residues. The CDR3, as DNA: TGTGCCAGCAGTCCGGCGGCAGGGGGGAACACTGAAGTTTTCTTT. Its translation: CASSPAAGGNTEVFF.

This clonotype was seen once. The chain uses TRBV20-1 and TRBJ2-1; TRBD2 matches 8 bases. Germline V gene sequence: CDR1 DFQATT, CDR2 SNEGSKA (reference sequence). The CDR3 has 15 residues. With V trimmed by 0 bases and J by 3 bases, 4 bases remained unmatched. The CDR3 sequence is CSARDPSGHYNEQFF. CDR3 sequence (DNA): TGCAGTGCTAGAGACCCTAGCGGGCACTACAATGAGCAGTTCTTC.

V usage is TRBV2 and J usage is TRBJ1-1; maybe TRBD1 (5 bases). V lost 4 bases and J 0 bases, leaving 9 bases between the germline ends. This CDR3 contains 14 residues. Germline V gene data show CDR1 as SNHLY and CDR2 as FYNNEI. The CDR3 sequence: CASSVQVMNTEAFF. CDR3 nucleotides: TGTGCCAGCAGTGTACAGGTCATGAACACTGAAGCTTTCTTT.

CDR3 sequence: CASSTIPGPTGQPQHF. The CDR3 region has the DNA TGTGCCAGTAGTACCATTCCGGGACCCACCGGTCAGCCCCAGCATTTT. The chain combines TRBV19 with TRBJ1-5; TRBD1 might be the D (5 bases). Trimming removed 4 bases from V and 6 bases from J, with 19 bases in between. This CDR3 is built from 16 residues. CDR1 is LNHDA and CDR2 is SQIVND in the germline V gene (reference sequence).

The chain combines TRBV9 with TRBJ1-1; unclear D gene. CDR3 length: 15 residues. Trimming took 0 bases from V and 1 from J, leaving 10 bases between them. From germline, CDR1 is SGDLS and CDR2 YYNGEE. In DNA form, the CDR3 reads TGTGCCAGCAGCGTAGCCCCCCACGGGAACACTGAAGCTTTCTTT. It codes for CASSVAPHGNTEAFF.

This chain joins TRBV4-2 and TRBJ2-1; D is unclear. CDR1 is LGHNA and CDR2 is YNFKEQ in the germline V gene. Trimming removed 0 bases from V and 15 bases from J, with 18 bases in between. The length of the CDR3 is 14 residues. The CDR3: CASSQELGGTMRFF. The CDR3, as DNA: TGTGCCAGCAGCCAAGAGCTGGGCGGAACCATGCGGTTCTTC.

This clonotype was seen a handful of times. This chain links TRBV7-6 with TRBJ2-3; D possibly corresponds to TRBD2 (6 bases). Trimming stripped 10 bases from V and 2 bases from J, with 28 bases between. CDR1 is SGHVS and CDR2 is FNYEAQ in the germline V gene. This CDR3 has 18 amino acids. The CDR3 nucleotides read TGTGCCACCGACCCGACTAGGTCCCCGCTCCAGCACACAGATACGCAGTATTTT. It translates to CATDPTRSPLQHTDTQYF.